The next 14 T cell receptor beta chains were all read from a single sample in a study of blood T cell repertoires in COVID-19. Repertoires were generated with immunoSEQ multiplex PCR, while TCRdb's copy carries only in-frame clones and drops some. The repertoire holds around 250,000 clones, with more than 70% as singletons. Material: PBMCs or T cells enriched from blood (not recorded which). These receptors were obtained from a woman aged 50 to 60 who had recovered from COVID-19.

This sequence joins TRBV18 and TRBJ1-2; D ambiguous. The CDR3 sequence is 13 residues long. The germline V gene encodes CDR1 KGHSH and CDR2 LQKENI. Trimming took off 3 bases at V and 7 bases at J, with 12 bases between the two ends. CDR3 sequence (DNA): TGTGCCAGCTCACCCGATAGGGCGGGTGGCTACACCTTC. It codes for CASSPDRAGGYTF.

The sample holds a few counts of this clone. CDR3 protein: CASSLSKLVASYEQYF. For the CDR3, the DNA is TGTGCCAGCAGCTTATCGAAACTAGTCGCGTCCTACGAGCAGTACTTC. The chain joins TRBV7-6 to TRBJ2-7, with D possibly matching TRBD2 (5 bases). Per germline, CDR1 SGHVS and CDR2 FNYEAQ. CDR3 length: 16 amino acids. V lost 2 bases to trimming and J lost 1 base, with 15 bases between them.

V usage is TRBV18 and J usage is TRBJ2-3; D is perhaps TRBD2 (5 bases). The V gene lost 2 bases and the J gene lost 6 bases, with 12 bases spanning the gap. This CDR3 has 14 amino acids. Germline-derived CDR1 and CDR2 are KGHSH and LQKENI. CDR3 residues: CASSPSGIADTQYF. The CDR3 DNA follows: TGTGCCAGCTCACCAAGCGGAATTGCGGATACGCAGTATTTT.

The chain uses TRBV5-1 and TRBJ2-1; TRBD2 aligns across 14 bases. The CDR3 has 17 amino acids. Germline CDR1 is SGHRS and CDR2 is YFSETQ. J gave up 1 base and V 5 bases, and 5 bases lay outside the gene matches. DNA of the CDR3: TGCGCCAGCAGAACGGGACTAGCGGGAGAATCCTACAATGAGCAGTTCTTC. The encoded protein is CASRTGLAGESYNEQFF.

The genes are TRBV19 and TRBJ1-4; D might be TRBD1 (5 bases). Germline V gives CDR1 LNHDA, CDR2 SQIVND (reference sequence). The CDR3 sequence is 12 residues long. V was shortened by 8 bases and J by 10 bases, with 14 bases between the two germline ends. The CDR3 DNA reads TGTGCCAGTCGGGGGAGTCGAGGAAAACTGTTTTTT. Protein sequence: CASRGSRGKLFF.

The CDR3 DNA reads as TGTGCCTCTGCGCCACTAGCGGATACGCAGTATTTT. As protein: CASAPLADTQYF. The chain employs TRBV9 and TRBJ2-3; 7 bases are shared with TRBD2. With V trimmed by 10 bases and J by 6 bases, 8 bases remained unmatched. In germline, CDR1 is SGDLS, CDR2 YYNGEE. The CDR3 totals 12 residues.

The chain employs TRBV5-6 and TRBJ1-1; TRBD1 aligns across 11 bases. Per germline, CDR1 SGHDT and CDR2 YYEEEE. V lost 1 base, J lost 3 bases, and 5 bases stayed unmatched. This CDR3 has 16 amino acids. This CDR3 reads CASSLSGDRGDTEAFF. The CDR3 DNA reads as TGTGCCAGCAGCTTGAGCGGGGACAGGGGGGACACTGAAGCTTTCTTT. The full variable domain, in which reference TRBV5-6 and TRBJ1-1 provide the parts outside the CDR3, is DAGVTQSPTHLIKTRGQQVTLRCSPKSGHDTVSWYQQALGQGPQFIFQYYEEEERQRGNFPDRFSGHQFPNYSSELNVNALLLGDSALYLCASSLSGDRGDTEAFFGQGTRLTVV.

The chain combines TRBV4-1 with TRBJ2-5, with TRBD2 matching 14 bases. CDR1 and CDR2 (germline): MGHRA, YSYEKL. The length of the CDR3 is 16 residues. The J segment lost 5 bases and the V segment lost 4 bases, leaving 6 bases of the junction unmatched. The chain's CDR3 is CASSRTTSGRAETQYF. Written as DNA, the CDR3 is TGCGCCAGCAGCCGGACGACTAGCGGGAGGGCGGAGACCCAGTACTTC.

This clone was observed once. CDR3 sequence reads: CAWSGSGRAVNEQFF. As DNA, the CDR3 is TGTGCCTGGAGTGGTAGCGGGAGGGCCGTTAATGAGCAGTTCTTC. V gene TRBV30 combines with J gene TRBJ2-1; 11 nucleotides align to TRBD2. After removal of 1 base from V and 7 bases from J, the junction contained 6 bases not matched to a gene. The CDR3 runs 15 residues. Germline V gene data show CDR1 as GTSNPN and CDR2 as SVGIG (reference sequence).

The chain carries TRBV9 and TRBJ1-2, with 9 bases matching TRBD1. J gave up 4 bases and V 3 bases, and 16 bases lay outside the gene matches. Per the germline V gene, CDR1 is SGDLS and CDR2 is YYNGEE. The CDR3 is 18 residues long. CDR3 residues: CASSGTGTGTFTSYGYTF. The CDR3 region has the DNA TGTGCCAGCAGCGGGACCGGGACAGGGACTTTCACGTCCTATGGCTACACCTTC.

The chain combines TRBV4-1 with TRBJ1-1, with 7 bases matching TRBD1. J gave up 5 bases and V 0 bases, and 9 bases lay outside the gene matches. Germline V CDR1 and CDR2: MGHRA, YSYEKL. The CDR3 spans 16 residues. The CDR3 region is CASSQEGTRRGTEAFF. CDR3 DNA sequence: TGCGCCAGCAGCCAAGAAGGTACCCGCAGGGGGACTGAAGCTTTCTTT.

The CDR3 nucleotides are TGTGCCAGCAGCCCCGGACTATTTAGCCCTTACGAGCAGTACTTC. The encoded protein is CASSPGLFSPYEQYF. This chain connects TRBV3-1 (or the pseudogene TRBV3-2) to TRBJ2-7, with D tentatively TRBD2 (6 bases). The V gene's germline CDR1 is LGHDT and CDR2 YNNKEL (reference sequence). V lost 4 bases to trimming and J lost 4 bases, with 17 bases between them. The CDR3 length is 15 residues.

This clone was seen only a few times. The chain employs TRBV27 and TRBJ1-1; D possibly corresponds to TRBD1 (5 bases). The CDR3 totals 15 residues. Germline V gives CDR1 MNHEY, CDR2 SMNVEV (reference sequence). V was trimmed by 5 bases and J by 5 bases, leaving 18 bases between them. CDR3 region: CASSAGRQGTTEAFF. The CDR3 nucleotides read TGTGCCAGCAGTGCGGGGCGTCAGGGTACGACTGAAGCTTTCTTT.

The rearrangement joins TRBV5-5 to TRBJ2-7, with TRBD1 identical over 7 bases. V gave up 4 bases and J gave up 2 bases; unmatched junction bases: 6. The V gene's germline CDR1 is SGHKS and CDR2 YYEKEE (reference sequence). The CDR3 is 14 residues long. The CDR3 spells CASSMGQSPYEQYF. CDR3 sequence (DNA): TGTGCCAGCAGCATGGGACAGAGTCCCTACGAGCAGTACTTC.